Listed below are T cell receptor beta chains from one sample, sequenced in a study of T-cell reconstitution after alpha-beta-depleted transplantation in children. One entry per CDR3 protein, called by TCRdb with MiXCR from the PCR reads. The sample contains 450,000 to 600,000 distinct CDR3 sequences, less than 35% of which appear only once. This material consisted of PBMCs from the stem cell graft donor, taken from the stem cell graft. These receptors all come from a human donor who donated a stem cell graft to a child with aplastic anemia. Each CDR3 is given with its conserved first and last residue. The order of the fields is J gene, D gene, V gene, clone size, CDR3 protein, CDR3 DNA. The D gene is left open where the match is weak. Some rows have no size entry. The others give once, few or many, or a class for an expanded clone.

J: TRBJ2-1; D: TRBD2; V: TRBV9; size: NA; CDR3: CASSGRVLAGMLSYNEQFF; DNA: TGTGCCAGCAGCGGCCGGGTTCTAGCGGGTATGCTCTCCTACAATGAGCAGTTCTTC
J: TRBJ2-7; D: NA; V: TRBV5-1; size: many; CDR3: CASSLGDSSYEQYF; DNA: TGTGCCAGCAGTCTAGGGGATAGCTCCTACGAGCAGTACTTC
J: TRBJ2-1; D: NA; V: TRBV6-2/TRBV6-3; size: NA; CDR3: CASRAGDSPDQQFF; DNA: TGTGCCAGCAGGGCCGGGGACTCCCCCGATCAGCAGTTCTTC
J: TRBJ2-1; D: NA; V: TRBV27; size: NA; CDR3: CASSLKSGRLLDVVVNEQFF; DNA: TGTGCCAGCAGTTTAAAGTCTGGTCGGCTTCTCGATGTCGTAGTCAATGAGCAGTTCTTC
J: TRBJ2-2; D: NA; V: TRBV6-5; size: few; CDR3: CASSYSQQGELFF; DNA: TGTGCCAGCAGTTACTCGCAACAGGGGGAGCTGTTTTTT
J: TRBJ1-1; D: NA; V: TRBV20-1; size: few; CDR3: CSARDPWYAEAFF; DNA: TGCAGTGCTAGAGATCCATGGTACGCTGAAGCTTTCTTT
J: TRBJ2-5; D: TRBD1; V: TRBV6-1; size: few; CDR3: CASSTSGTGTETQYF; DNA: TGTGCCAGCAGTACCTCAGGGACAGGGACGGAGACCCAGTACTTC
J: TRBJ2-7; D: NA; V: TRBV18; size: few; CDR3: CASSRDRVHEQYF; DNA: TGTGCCAGCTCACGGGACCGTGTCCACGAGCAGTACTTC
J: TRBJ2-1; D: TRBD2; V: TRBV6-5; size: NA; CDR3: CASSSVGLAGEQFF; DNA: TGTGCCAGCAGTTCCGTCGGACTAGCGGGTGAGCAGTTCTTC
J: TRBJ1-1; D: NA; V: TRBV20-1; size: many; CDR3: CSARAGGDTEAFF; DNA: TGCAGTGCTAGGGCCGGGGGGGACACTGAAGCTTTCTTT
J: TRBJ2-1; D: TRBD2; V: TRBV11-2; size: few; CDR3: CASSLGTSGSSGTPTNEQFF; DNA: TGTGCCAGCAGCTTAGGGACTAGCGGGAGTTCAGGTACCCCCACCAATGAGCAGTTCTTC
J: TRBJ1-6; D: NA; V: TRBV10-3; size: few; CDR3: CAISDAGPTRSPLHF; DNA: TGTGCCATCAGTGACGCAGGGCCGACGAGGTCACCCCTCCACTTT
J: TRBJ1-4; D: TRBD1; V: TRBV7-2; size: few; CDR3: CASSLGTGEELFF; DNA: TGTGCCAGCAGCTTAGGCACAGGGGAGGAACTGTTTTTT
J: TRBJ2-2; D: NA; V: TRBV5-1; size: NA; CDR3: CASSLPGPWAENTGELFF; DNA: TGCGCCAGCAGCTTGCCCGGGCCATGGGCTGAGAACACCGGGGAGCTGTTTTTT
J: TRBJ2-3; D: NA; V: TRBV20-1; size: NA; CDR3: CQLLGRTDTQYF; DNA: TGCCAACTTTTAGGGCGCACAGATACGCAGTATTTT
J: TRBJ1-2; D: TRBD1; V: TRBV12-3/TRBV12-4; size: few; CDR3: CASGKSGTGHGYTF; DNA: TGTGCCAGCGGAAAATCCGGGACAGGGCATGGCTACACCTTC
J: TRBJ2-1; D: NA; V: TRBV6-2/TRBV6-3; size: NA; CDR3: CASNTNGRPGEQFF; DNA: TGTGCCAGCAATACAAACGGCAGGCCGGGGGAGCAGTTCTTC
J: TRBJ2-2; D: TRBD2; V: TRBV5-1; size: NA; CDR3: CASSSGTSGRPTGELFF; DNA: TGCGCCAGCAGCTCTGGGACTAGCGGGAGACCAACCGGGGAGCTGTTTTTT
J: TRBJ2-5; D: NA; V: TRBV7-8; size: NA; CDR3: CASSLVGAGRETQYF; DNA: TGTGCCAGCAGCTTAGTTGGAGCGGGTAGGGAGACCCAGTACTTC
J: TRBJ1-1; D: NA; V: TRBV12-3/TRBV12-4; size: NA; CDR3: CASSGFGTVNTEAFF; DNA: TGTGCCAGCAGTGGTTTTGGGACGGTGAACACTGAAGCTTTCTTT
J: TRBJ2-3; D: NA; V: TRBV29-1; size: few; CDR3: CSVGAGNTDTQYF; DNA: TGCAGCGTTGGGGCGGGAAACACAGATACGCAGTATTTT
J: TRBJ2-1; D: NA; V: TRBV12-3/TRBV12-4; size: few; CDR3: CASSLWGVQFF; DNA: TGTGCCAGCAGCCTCTGGGGGGTGCAGTTCTTC
J: TRBJ1-2; D: NA; V: TRBV27; size: NA; CDR3: CASSPWTPGGYGYTF; DNA: TGTGCCAGCAGTCCGTGGACACCGGGAGGCTATGGCTACACCTTC
J: TRBJ2-3; D: TRBD2; V: TRBV7-2; size: NA; CDR3: CASNGLAGSTDTQYF; DNA: TGTGCCAGCAATGGACTAGCGGGGAGCACAGATACGCAGTATTTT
J: TRBJ1-6; D: NA; V: TRBV5-1; size: NA; CDR3: CASSLGQENSPLHF; DNA: TGCGCCAGCAGCTTGGGGCAGGAAAATTCACCCCTCCACTTT
J: TRBJ2-6; D: NA; V: TRBV25-1; size: NA; CDR3: CASSRTSGANVLTF; DNA: TGTGCCAGCTCCCGGACCTCTGGGGCCAACGTCCTGACTTTC
J: TRBJ1-6; D: NA; V: TRBV7-2; size: NA; CDR3: CASSLLGEGNSPLHF; DNA: TGTGCCAGCAGCCTTCTGGGGGAGGGGAATTCACCCCTCCACTTT
J: TRBJ2-1; D: NA; V: TRBV6-2/TRBV6-3; size: few; CDR3: CASGWEPTYNEQFF; DNA: TGTGCCAGCGGTTGGGAGCCAACCTACAATGAGCAGTTCTTC
J: TRBJ1-1; D: NA; V: TRBV5-6; size: NA; CDR3: CASSLGVKAFF; DNA: TGTGCCAGCAGCTTGGGCGTGAAAGCTTTCTTT
J: TRBJ1-2; D: NA; V: TRBV12-3/TRBV12-4; size: few; CDR3: CASTAQGNYGYTF; DNA: TGTGCCAGCACCGCCCAGGGAAACTATGGCTACACCTTC
J: TRBJ1-6; D: NA; V: TRBV12-3/TRBV12-4; size: NA; CDR3: CASSAAARNSPLHF; DNA: TGTGCCAGCAGTGCCGCCGCCAGGAATTCACCCCTCCACTTT
J: TRBJ1-1; D: NA; V: TRBV7-2; size: few; CDR3: CASSSVGGREAFF; DNA: TGTGCCAGCAGCTCAGTCGGGGGCCGAGAAGCTTTCTTT
J: TRBJ1-1; D: NA; V: TRBV6-1; size: NA; CDR3: CASSTPGGNTEAFF; DNA: TGTGCCAGCAGTACGCCGGGGGGGAACACTGAAGCTTTCTTT
J: TRBJ2-5; D: NA; V: TRBV7-2; size: NA; CDR3: CASTPGSREETQYF; DNA: TGTGCCAGCACCCCCGGGAGCAGGGAAGAGACCCAGTACTTC
J: TRBJ2-1; D: NA; V: TRBV12-3/TRBV12-4; size: few; CDR3: CASSLGGGLVTNEQFF; DNA: TGTGCCAGCAGTTTAGGGGGTGGGTTGGTGACGAATGAGCAGTTCTTC
J: TRBJ1-4; D: TRBD1; V: TRBV6-1; size: few; CDR3: CASSRTDRGREKLFF; DNA: TGTGCCAGCAGCCGAACCGACAGGGGACGTGAAAAACTGTTTTTT
J: TRBJ2-5; D: NA; V: TRBV27; size: NA; CDR3: CASSSVSQETQYF; DNA: TGTGCCAGCAGTTCCGTGTCCCAAGAGACCCAGTACTTC